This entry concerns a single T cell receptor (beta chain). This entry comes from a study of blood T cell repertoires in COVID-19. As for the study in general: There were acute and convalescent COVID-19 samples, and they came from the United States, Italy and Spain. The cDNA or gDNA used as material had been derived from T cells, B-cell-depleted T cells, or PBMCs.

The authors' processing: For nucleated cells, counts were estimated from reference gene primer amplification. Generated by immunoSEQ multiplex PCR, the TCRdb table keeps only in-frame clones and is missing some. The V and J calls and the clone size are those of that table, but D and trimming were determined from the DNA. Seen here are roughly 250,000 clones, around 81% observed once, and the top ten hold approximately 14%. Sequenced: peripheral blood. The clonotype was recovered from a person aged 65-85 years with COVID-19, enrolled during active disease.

CDR3 coding DNA: TGTGCCAGCAGTTCGACAGGACAGACTGAAGCTTTCTTT. Amino acids: CASSSTGQTEAFF. V and J are TRBV12-3 or TRBV12-4 and TRBJ1-1, with D possibly TRBD1 on 6 matching bases. The V and J ends lost 4 bases and 5 bases respectively, with 11 bases between them. The CDR3 contains 13 residues.